Listed below are T cell receptor beta chains from one sample, sequenced in a study of OX40 agonist ivuxolimab in advanced cancers. Repertoires were generated with immunoSEQ multiplex PCR, while TCRdb's copy carries only in-frame clones and drops some. The table records 70,000 or so clones, about 90% of them present only once. The sample consisted of CD4+ or CD8+ T cells sorted from blood, taken in a trial of the OX40 agonist ivuxolimab. Receptors originate from an adult with an advanced solid tumor such as melanoma, head and neck, liver or kidney cancer. Each CDR3 is given without its conserved first and last residue. Size is omitted from some rows. Given values are once, few, many or a class for expanded clones.

cdr3_aa v_call clone_size j_call
SVSRNEKLF TRBV29-1 once TRBJ1-4
ASSLAGTGELF TRBV7-2 NA TRBJ2-2
ASSLAFDRTTEAF TRBV5-1 NA TRBJ1-1
ASSESGTSVMGDTQY TRBV9 NA TRBJ2-3
ASSLLPAGTGGREQY TRBV27 NA TRBJ2-7
ASSVGGASTDTQY TRBV9 NA TRBJ2-3
ASSKVGRGNQPQH TRBV21-1 NA TRBJ1-5
ASRVIAGVYEQY TRBV2 NA NA
ASNPYGSGGTLTGELF TRBV4-3 NA TRBJ2-2
ATRPGDGRSYEQY TRBV27 NA TRBJ2-7
ASSIGTGVNGYT TRBV5-4 NA TRBJ1-2
ASTRFSGEAYEQY TRBV7-6 NA TRBJ2-7
ASTQGQGPLYGYT TRBV19 once TRBJ1-2
ASSYSAVYEQY TRBV6-6 NA TRBJ2-7
ASSVGVGAEAF TRBV9 NA TRBJ1-1
ASSLTGGAREQF TRBV5-8 NA TRBJ2-1
ASSEKPESYNSPLH TRBV6-1 NA TRBJ1-6
ASSPGADDYGYT TRBV7-6 NA TRBJ1-2
ASSDGGVGYEQY TRBV2 NA TRBJ2-7
ASSIRGTSMNTEAF TRBV5-4 NA TRBJ1-1
ASSQEAGSSYEQY TRBV4-2 few TRBJ2-7
ASSLSMGLGTEAF TRBV27 few TRBJ1-1
ASSEVDGGNYGYT TRBV6-1 NA TRBJ1-2
ASSLGAEGPVETQY TRBV4-3 NA TRBJ2-5
AISEYRGETQY TRBV10-3 NA TRBJ2-5
ASSLALVSSYEQY TRBV5-1 NA TRBJ2-7
ASVVQGVKETQY TRBV25-1 NA TRBJ2-5
ASSIQGNNSPLH TRBV6-5 NA TRBJ1-6
ASSLVSSGIYTDTQY TRBV7-6 NA TRBJ2-3